Presented here are 9 T cell receptor beta chains from one specimen sequenced in a study of blood T cell repertoires in COVID-19. The method was immunoSEQ multiplex PCR; TCRdb's version includes in-frame clones alone and lacks a portion of them. Found here are 120,000 to 150,000 clones, roughly 80% of them singletons; the top ten hold 15% to 20%. The sample was peripheral blood. These receptors were collected from a man in his forties or fifties with acute or convalescent COVID-19.

This chain joins TRBV5-1 and TRBJ1-2; TRBD1 matches 7 bases. The length of the CDR3 is 14 residues. The ends lost 2 bases at V and 7 bases at J; junction bases unmatched: 8. Germline-derived CDR1 and CDR2 are SGHRS and YFSETQ. The CDR3 loop reads CASSFRDSAAGYTF. The CDR3 nucleotides read TGCGCCAGCAGCTTTAGGGACAGTGCGGCTGGCTACACCTTC. The entire variable domain, with the rest obtained from reference TRBV5-1 and TRBJ1-2, is as follows: KAGVTQTPRYLIKTRGQQVTLSCSPISGHRSVSWYQQTPGQGLQFLFEYFSETQRNKGNFPGRFSGRQFSNSRSEMNVSTLELGDSALYLCASSFRDSAAGYTFGSGTRLTVV.

The chain carries TRBV24-1 and TRBJ2-5; 8 bases are a match to TRBD1. Germline V lookup: CDR1 KGHDR, CDR2 SFDVKD. The CDR3 is 14 residues long. V shed 3 bases and J 5 bases; nucleotides not matched to a gene: 4. The CDR3 DNA follows: TGTGCCACCAGTGATAATGGACAGGGTGAGACCCAGTACTTC. Its protein is CATSDNGQGETQYF.

CDR3 DNA: TGTGCCAGCAGCGAATACCAGAGGACCATATATTTT. This sequence encodes CASSEYQRTIYF. V usage is TRBV2 and J usage is TRBJ1-3; D is ambiguous. CDR3 length: 12 amino acids. Germline CDR1 and CDR2: SNHLY and FYNNEI. V was shortened by 6 bases and J by 10 bases, with 13 bases between the two germline ends. Supplemented by reference TRBV2 and TRBJ1-3, the full variable domain reads EPEVTQTPSHQVTQMGQEVILRCVPISNHLYFYWYRQILGQKVEFLVSFYNNEISEKSEIFDDQFSVERPDGSNFTLKIRSTKLEDSAMYFCASSEYQRTIYFGEGSWLTVV.

V and J are TRBV7-2 and TRBJ2-3; TRBD2 might be the D (6 bases). Germline V CDR1 and CDR2: SGHTA, FQGNSA. Trimming pared 6 bases from V and 2 bases from J, leaving 15 bases between. The CDR3 runs 15 residues. The CDR3 is CASSRKAGYTDTQYF. Written as DNA, the CDR3 is TGTGCCAGCAGTAGAAAGGCGGGGTACACAGATACGCAGTATTTT.

This clone was observed a handful of times. The chain uses TRBV24-1 and TRBJ2-5; D gene ambiguous. The CDR3 loop spans 13 amino acids. The germline CDR1 and CDR2 sequences are KGHDR and SFDVKD. V was shortened by 7 bases and J by 4 bases, with 12 bases between the two germline ends. In DNA, the CDR3 is TGTGCCACCAGAACAAATAAACCAGAGACCCAGTACTTC. Translating it yields CATRTNKPETQYF.

The rearrangement uses TRBV9 and TRBJ2-3; 8 bases fit TRBD2. This CDR3 comprises 16 residues. The germline V gene has CDR1 SGDLS and CDR2 YYNGEE. The V and J ends lost 4 bases and 3 bases, in that order; junction bases with no gene match: 10. CDR3 sequence reads: CASSPSGGAVTDTQYF. Here the CDR3 DNA reads TGTGCCAGCAGCCCATCCGGGGGGGCCGTAACAGATACGCAGTATTTT.

This rearrangement joins TRBV18 to TRBJ1-6, with 10 bases matching TRBD1. Germline V gene lookup returns CDR1 KGHSH and CDR2 LQKENI. V was pared by 6 bases and J by 7 bases, with 6 bases of the junction left unmatched. The CDR3 loop spans 15 amino acids. The CDR3 is CASSVTGGENSPLHF. DNA for the CDR3: TGTGCCAGCTCGGTGACAGGGGGCGAAAATTCACCCCTCCACTTT.

The chain couples TRBV19 to TRBJ1-4; D not certain. Trimming pared 6 bases from V and 5 bases from J, leaving 4 bases between. The germline CDR1 and CDR2 sequences are LNHDA and SQIVND (reference sequence). The CDR3 extends over 11 amino acids. Written as DNA, the CDR3 is TGTGCCAGTAGCTCCAATGAAAAACTGTTTTTT. Translating it yields CASSSNEKLFF.

The chain links TRBV6-5 to TRBJ1-1; the D gene is possibly TRBD1 (6 bases). CDR1 MNHEY and CDR2 SVGAGI come from the germline V gene. This CDR3 region has 14 residues. V lost 6 bases, J lost 5 bases, and 16 bases lay in between. The CDR3 nucleotides read TGTGCCAGCAGCCCGCGGGGGCCAGATACTGAAGCTTTCTTT. Its translation is CASSPRGPDTEAFF.